This TCR beta chain was sequenced in a study of shared clonotypes between healthy human individuals. Germline assignment: CDR1 MDHEN and CDR2 SYDVKM. CDR3 length: 16 residues. Losses at the gene ends were 7 bases for V and 6 bases for J; bases not matched to a gene: 13. TCRdb's copy holds only in-frame clones and misses some; the assay was immunoSEQ multiplex PCR. This table holds approximately 620,000 clones, around 97% found once. The receptor was derived from a woman aged 30 to 39 in good health. The V and J genes are TRBV28 and TRBJ1-5; TRBD1 agrees at 9 bases. Sample: naive CD4+ T cells sorted from blood. Subset meaning: CD45RA+ positively selected. The DNA of the CDR3 is TGTGCCAGCATTCAAACGGGACAGGGTTACAGTCAGCCCCAGCATTTT. Translating it yields CASIQTGQGYSQPQHF.